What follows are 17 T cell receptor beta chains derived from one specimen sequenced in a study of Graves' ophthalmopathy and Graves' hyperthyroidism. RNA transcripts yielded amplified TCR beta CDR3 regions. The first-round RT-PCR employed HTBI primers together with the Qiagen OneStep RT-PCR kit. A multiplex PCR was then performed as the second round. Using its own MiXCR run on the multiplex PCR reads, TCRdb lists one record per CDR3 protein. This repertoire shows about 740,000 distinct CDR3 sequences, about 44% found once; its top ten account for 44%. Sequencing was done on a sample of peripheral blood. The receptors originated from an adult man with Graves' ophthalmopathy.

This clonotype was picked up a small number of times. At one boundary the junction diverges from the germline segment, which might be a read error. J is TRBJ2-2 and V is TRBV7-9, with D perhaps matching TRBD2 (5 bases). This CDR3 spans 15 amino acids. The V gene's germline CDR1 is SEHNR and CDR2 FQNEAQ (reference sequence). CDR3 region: CASSHPLRGTGELFF. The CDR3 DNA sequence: TGCGCCAGCAGCCACCCTCTACGGGGTACCGGGGAGCTGTTTTTT.

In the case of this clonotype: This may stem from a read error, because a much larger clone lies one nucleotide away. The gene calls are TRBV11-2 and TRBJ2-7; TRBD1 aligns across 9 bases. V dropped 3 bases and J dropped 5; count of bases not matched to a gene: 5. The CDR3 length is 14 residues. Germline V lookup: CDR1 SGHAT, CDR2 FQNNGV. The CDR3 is CASSFKRQGDEQYF. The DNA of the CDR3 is TGTGCCAGCAGCTTCAAAAGACAGGGGGACGAGCAGTACTTC.

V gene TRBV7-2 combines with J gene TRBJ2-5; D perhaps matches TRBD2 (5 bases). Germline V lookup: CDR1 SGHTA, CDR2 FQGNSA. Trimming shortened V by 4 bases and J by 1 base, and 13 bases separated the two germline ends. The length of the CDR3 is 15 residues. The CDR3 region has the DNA TGTGCCAGCAGCTGGAGGTTGACCCTCCAAGAGACCCAGTACTTC. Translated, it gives CASSWRLTLQETQYF.

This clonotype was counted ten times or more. DNA for the CDR3: TGCAGCGTTGAGGAGACTCGGGGCACTGAAGCTTTCTTT. Translation: CSVEETRGTEAFF. The chain recombines TRBV29-1 with TRBJ1-1; D is undetermined. The CDR3 runs 13 residues. V dropped 3 bases and J dropped 4 bases, with 12 bases sitting between them. Germline CDR1 is SQVTM and CDR2 is ANQGSEA.

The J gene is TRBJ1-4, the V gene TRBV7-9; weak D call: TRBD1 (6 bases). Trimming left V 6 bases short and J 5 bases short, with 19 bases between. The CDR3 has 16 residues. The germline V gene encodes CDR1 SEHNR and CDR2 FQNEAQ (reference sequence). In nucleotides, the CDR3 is TGTGCCAGCAGTGACCCGGGGCAGGGGTCGAATGAAAAACTGTTTTTT. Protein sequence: CASSDPGQGSNEKLFF.

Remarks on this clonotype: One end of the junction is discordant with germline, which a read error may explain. CDR3 sequence: CASSELVGYAPGELFF. CDR3 bases: TGTGCCAGCAGTGAACTCGTTGGGTACGCCCCCGGGGAGCTGTTTTTT. The chain has TRBV10-3 and TRBJ2-2, with unresolved D. The CDR3 loop spans 16 amino acids. The germline CDR1 and CDR2 sequences are ENHRY and SYGVKD.

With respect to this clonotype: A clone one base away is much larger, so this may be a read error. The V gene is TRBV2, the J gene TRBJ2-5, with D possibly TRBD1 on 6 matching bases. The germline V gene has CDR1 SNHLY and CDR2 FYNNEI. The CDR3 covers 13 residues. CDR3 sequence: CASSEDRRETQHF. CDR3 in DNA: TGTGCCAGCAGCGAGGACAGACGAGAAACCCAGCACTTC.

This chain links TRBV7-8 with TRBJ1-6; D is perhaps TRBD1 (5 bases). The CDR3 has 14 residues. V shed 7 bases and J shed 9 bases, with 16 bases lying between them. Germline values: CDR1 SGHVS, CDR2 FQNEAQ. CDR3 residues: CASTGDAPISPLHF. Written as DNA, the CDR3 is TGTGCCAGCACGGGGGACGCCCCCATTTCACCCCTCCACTTT.

The DNA for the CDR3 is TGTGCCAGCTCACCAAGGCCATGGGCAGGAACGAACACCGGGGAGCTGTTTTTT. This sequence encodes CASSPRPWAGTNTGELFF. This sequence joins TRBV25-1 and TRBJ2-2; D unresolved. Trimming cost V 8 bases and J 0 bases, with 22 bases left between them. Germline V gene data show CDR1 as MGHDK and CDR2 as SYGVNS. The CDR3 is 18 residues long.

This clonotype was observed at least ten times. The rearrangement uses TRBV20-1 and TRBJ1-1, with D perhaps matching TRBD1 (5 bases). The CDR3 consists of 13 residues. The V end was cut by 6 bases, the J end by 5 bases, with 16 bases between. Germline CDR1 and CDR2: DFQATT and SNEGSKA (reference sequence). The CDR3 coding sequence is TGCAGTGCGGACGAAGGAAGGGGAACTGAAGCTTTCTTT. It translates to CSADEGRGTEAFF.

CDR3 DNA sequence: TGTGCCAGCAGGCTTGGACAGGGGGCTCATGAGCAGTACTTC. As protein: CASRLGQGAHEQYF. The chain uses TRBV10-3 and TRBJ2-7, with TRBD1 matching 11 bases. V was pared by 10 bases and J by 7 bases, with 12 bases of the junction left unmatched. The CDR3 loop spans 14 amino acids. Germline CDR1 is ENHRY and CDR2 is SYGVKD.

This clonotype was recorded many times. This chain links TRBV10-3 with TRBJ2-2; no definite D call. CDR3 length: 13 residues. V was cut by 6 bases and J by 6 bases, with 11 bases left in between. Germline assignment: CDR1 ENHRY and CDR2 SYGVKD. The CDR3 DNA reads TGTGCCATCAGCGAGGATACATCCGGGGAGCTGTTTTTT. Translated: CAISEDTSGELFF.

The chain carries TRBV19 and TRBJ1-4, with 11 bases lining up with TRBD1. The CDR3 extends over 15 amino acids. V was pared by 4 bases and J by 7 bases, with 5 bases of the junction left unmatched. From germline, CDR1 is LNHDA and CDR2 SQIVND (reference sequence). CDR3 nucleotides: TGTGCCAGTAGTACAACCGGGACAGGGGGTGAAAAACTGTTTTTT. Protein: CASSTTGTGGEKLFF.

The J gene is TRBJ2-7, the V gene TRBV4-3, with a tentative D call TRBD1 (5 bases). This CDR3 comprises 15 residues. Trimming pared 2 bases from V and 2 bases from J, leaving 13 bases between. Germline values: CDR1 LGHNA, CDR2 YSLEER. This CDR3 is CASSQSTRQTYEQYF. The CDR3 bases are TGCGCCAGCAGCCAATCGACCAGACAGACCTACGAGCAGTACTTC.

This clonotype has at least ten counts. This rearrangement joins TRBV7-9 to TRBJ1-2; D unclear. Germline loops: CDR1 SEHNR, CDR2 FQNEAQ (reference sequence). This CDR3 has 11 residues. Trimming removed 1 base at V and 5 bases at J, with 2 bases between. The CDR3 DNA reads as TGTGCCAGCAGCTTAGAGTATGGCTACACCTTC. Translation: CASSLEYGYTF.

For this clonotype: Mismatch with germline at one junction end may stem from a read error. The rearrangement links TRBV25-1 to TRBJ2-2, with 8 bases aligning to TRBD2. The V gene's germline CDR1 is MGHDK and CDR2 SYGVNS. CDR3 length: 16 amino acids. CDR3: CASSFREGVDMGELFF. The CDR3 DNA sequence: TGCGCCAGCAGCTTCCGGGAGGGAGTCGACATGGGGGAGCTGTTTTTT.

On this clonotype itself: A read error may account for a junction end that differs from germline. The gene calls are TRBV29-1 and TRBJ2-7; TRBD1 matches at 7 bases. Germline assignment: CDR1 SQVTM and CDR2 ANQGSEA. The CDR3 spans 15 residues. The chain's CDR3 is CSVERGGTSSYEQCF. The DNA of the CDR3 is TGCAGCGTTGAACGAGGGGGCACGAGCTCCTACGAGCAGTGCTTC.